This TCR beta chain derives from a study of early T cells in non-severe SARS-CoV-2 infection. Study as a whole: With bulk RNA from unsorted whole blood as input, sequencing yielded unpaired chains. Study-level points and caveats: Matching against VDJdb likely underestimated virus-specific expansions, favoring anti-spike CD8.

In the library, individual cDNA molecules carried attached unique molecular identifiers. TCRdb used MiXCR to reprocess the 5' RACE reads, holding one entry per CDR3 protein. This table has some 59,000 distinct CDR3 sequences, around 9.3% appearing once. Germline assignment: CDR1 MGHRA and CDR2 YSYEKL. J gave up 4 bases and V 3 bases, and 5 bases lay outside the gene matches. This CDR3 is built from 14 residues. This clonotype was seen more than once but under ten times. Its antigen is still unknown. Sequencing was done on a sample of whole blood. The TCR originated in an adult who was a healthcare worker with PCR-confirmed SARS-CoV-2 infection or an uninfected control (not recorded which). The gene calls are TRBV4-1 and TRBJ2-7; 8 nucleotides match TRBD1. The CDR3 loop reads CASSQIGQGYEQYF. CDR3 nucleotide sequence: TGCGCCAGCAGCCAGATCGGACAGGGATACGAGCAGTACTTC.